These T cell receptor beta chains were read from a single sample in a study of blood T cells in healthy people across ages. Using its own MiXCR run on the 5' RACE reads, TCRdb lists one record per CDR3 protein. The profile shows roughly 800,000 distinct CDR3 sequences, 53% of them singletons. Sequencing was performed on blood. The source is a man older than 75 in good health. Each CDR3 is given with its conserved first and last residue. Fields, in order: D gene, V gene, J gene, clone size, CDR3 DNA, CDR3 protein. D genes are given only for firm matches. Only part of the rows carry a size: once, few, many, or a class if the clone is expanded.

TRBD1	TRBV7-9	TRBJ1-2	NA	TGTGCCAGCAGCCGCTTGGGGACAGGCAACTATGGCTACACCTTC	CASSRLGTGNYGYTF
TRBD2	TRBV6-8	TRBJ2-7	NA	TGTGCCAGCACCAGGAATGGGCTAGCGGGAGCGGGCTCCTACGAGCAGTACTTC	CASTRNGLAGAGSYEQYF
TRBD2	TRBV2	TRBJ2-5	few	TGTGCCAGCAGTGAGGGAGGACTAGCGGAGCAAGAGACCCAGTACTTC	CASSEGGLAEQETQYF
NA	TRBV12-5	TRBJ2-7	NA	TGTGCTAGTGGTTTGGCTTTATACGAGCAGTACTTC	CASGLALYEQYF
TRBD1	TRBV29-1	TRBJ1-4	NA	TGCAGCGGCGGGGACAGGGGTGAAAAACTGTTTTTT	CSGGDRGEKLFF
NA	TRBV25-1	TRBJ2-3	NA	TGTACCAGCAGTTTGATGAAAGGACCCGCCAAAGATACGCAGTATTTT	CTSSLMKGPAKDTQYF
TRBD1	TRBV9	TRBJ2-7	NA	TGTGCCAGCAGCGTAGTTACAGGGGGCGAGCAGTACTTC	CASSVVTGGEQYF
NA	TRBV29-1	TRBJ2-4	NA	TGCAGCGTTGCGGGACAAGCCAAAAACATTCAGTACTTC	CSVAGQAKNIQYF
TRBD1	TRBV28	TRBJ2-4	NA	TGTGCCAGCGCCCCTCGGGGACAGCGTGAAAACATTCAGTACTTC	CASAPRGQRENIQYF
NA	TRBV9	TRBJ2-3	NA	TGTGCCAGCAGCGTATCCCCTAGCACAGATACGCAGTATTTT	CASSVSPSTDTQYF
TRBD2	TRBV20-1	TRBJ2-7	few	TGCAGTGCTAGTCCTCTAGCGGGATCCTACGAGCAGTACTTC	CSASPLAGSYEQYF
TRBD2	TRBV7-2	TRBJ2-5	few	TGTGCCAGCAGCTCCGCCAGACTAGCGGGAGGAGAGACCCAGTACTTC	CASSSARLAGGETQYF
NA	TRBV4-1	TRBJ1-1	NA	TGCGCCAGCAGCCAAGAAATGGTAGGGACTGAAGCTTTCTTT	CASSQEMVGTEAFF
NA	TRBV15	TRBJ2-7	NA	TGTGCCACCAGCAGAGCCCCCGCCGGCTCCTACGAGCAGTACTTC	CATSRAPAGSYEQYF
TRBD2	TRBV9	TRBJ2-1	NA	TGTGCCAGCACTCCACTTCCAGCGGGAGGGCCCAATGAGCAGTTCTTC	CASTPLPAGGPNEQFF
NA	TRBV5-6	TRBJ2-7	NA	TGTGCCAGCAGCTTCCGGACTTTCACCTACGAGCAGTACTTC	CASSFRTFTYEQYF
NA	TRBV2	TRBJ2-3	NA	TGTGCCAGCAGTGATTTGCGGGACGGAGATACGCAGTATTTT	CASSDLRDGDTQYF
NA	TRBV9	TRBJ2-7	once	TGTGCCAGCAGCGTAGAAGGGCTCAGCGAGCAGTACTTC	CASSVEGLSEQYF
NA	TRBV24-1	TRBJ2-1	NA	TGTGCCACCAGCCGGGACCTGATGAGTGAGCAGTTCTTC	CATSRDLMSEQFF
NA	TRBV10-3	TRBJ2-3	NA	TGTGCCATCAAGGGGGGACTGACAGATACGCAGTATTTT	CAIKGGLTDTQYF
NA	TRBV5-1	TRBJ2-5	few	TGCGCCAGCACCGACAGGACCAGGGAGACCCAGTACTTC	CASTDRTRETQYF
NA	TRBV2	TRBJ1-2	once	TGTGCCAGCAGAACAGCCCTTAACTATGGCTACACCTTC	CASRTALNYGYTF
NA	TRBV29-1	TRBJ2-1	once	TGCAGCGCTACCCTGGCTAGCCAGTTCTTC	CSATLASQFF
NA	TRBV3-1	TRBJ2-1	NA	TGTGCCAGCAGCCAAGGATCGGGAAGTCGTAGGCAGTTCTTC	CASSQGSGSRRQFF
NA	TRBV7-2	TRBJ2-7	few	TGTGCCAGCAGCCTTAGTGAGGGGCTCGAGCAGTACTTC	CASSLSEGLEQYF
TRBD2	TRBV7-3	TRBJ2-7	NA	TGTGCCAGCAGCCTGGCGGGGGTGGCCTCCTCCTACGAGCAGTACTTC	CASSLAGVASSYEQYF
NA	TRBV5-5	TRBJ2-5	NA	TGTGCCAGCAGCTTGGGCGGGAATCCCCAAGAGACCCAGTACTTC	CASSLGGNPQETQYF
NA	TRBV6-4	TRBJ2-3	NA	TGTGCCAGCAGTGACTGGGATTTGGTTACGCAGTATTTT	CASSDWDLVTQYF
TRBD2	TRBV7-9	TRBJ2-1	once	TGTGCCAGCAGCTTAGCGATGGGGCTAGCGGAGACCAATGAGCAGTTCTTC	CASSLAMGLAETNEQFF
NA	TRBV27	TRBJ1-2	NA	TGTGCCGTCGCCCCCTCAGGGTCTAACTATGGCTACACCTTC	CAVAPSGSNYGYTF
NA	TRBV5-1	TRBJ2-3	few	TGCGCCAGCAGCAGGGACACCACAGATACGCAGTATTTT	CASSRDTTDTQYF
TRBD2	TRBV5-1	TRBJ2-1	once	TGCGCCAGCAGCTCGGGACTAGCGGACAACAATGAGCAGTTCTTC	CASSSGLADNNEQFF
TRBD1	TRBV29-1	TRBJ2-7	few	TGCAGCGTTTCTGCCTCGGGACAGGGTTCGGGTGAGCAGTACTTC	CSVSASGQGSGEQYF
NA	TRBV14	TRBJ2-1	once	TGTGCCAGCAGCCAGGGGGGCGGGAGCCACAATGAGCAGTTCTTC	CASSQGGGSHNEQFF
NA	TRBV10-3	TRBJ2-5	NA	TGTGCCATCAGAGACCCCGGCTGGAATGAGCAGTACTTC	CAIRDPGWNEQYF
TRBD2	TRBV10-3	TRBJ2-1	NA	TGTGCCATCGGGGGGACTAGCGGGGGGTTATACAATGAGCAGTTCTTC	CAIGGTSGGLYNEQFF
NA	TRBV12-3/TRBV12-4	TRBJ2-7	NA	TGTGCCAGCAGTTTAGGGTACGGAAACGAGCAGTACTTC	CASSLGYGNEQYF
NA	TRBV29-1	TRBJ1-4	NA	TGCAGCGTTCTTAGAGGGACTAATGAAAAACTGTTTTTT	CSVLRGTNEKLFF
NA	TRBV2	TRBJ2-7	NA	TGTGCCAGCAAACGACGGGCGCTCGAGCAGTACTTC	CASKRRALEQYF
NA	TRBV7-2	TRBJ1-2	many	TGTGCCAGCAGCTTAGCCCCGGCAGGGAATGGTGGCTACACCTTC	CASSLAPAGNGGYTF
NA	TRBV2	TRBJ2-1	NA	TGTGCCAGCAGTGATCCGGCCAGGTACGAGGGTGAGCAGTTCTTC	CASSDPARYEGEQFF
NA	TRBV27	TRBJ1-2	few	TGTGCCAGCAGTTCAGACAAGGGATACTTCTATGGCTACACCTTC	CASSSDKGYFYGYTF
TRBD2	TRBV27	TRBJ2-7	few	TGTGCCAGCAGTCGACTAGCGTCCTCCTACGAGCAGTACTTC	CASSRLASSYEQYF
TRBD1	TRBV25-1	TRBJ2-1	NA	TGTGCCAGCAGTGAATTGGCACAGGGGGCCGGGAATGAGCAGTTCTTC	CASSELAQGAGNEQFF
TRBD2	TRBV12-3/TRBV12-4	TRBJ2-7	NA	TGTGCCAGCAGTTTTCTAGCGGGAGTGAGCGAGCAGTACTTC	CASSFLAGVSEQYF
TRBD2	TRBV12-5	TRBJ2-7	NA	TGTGCTAGTGGTCTGGTCCCCGGGTCCCTAGCGGGACTCTACGAGCAGTACTTC	CASGLVPGSLAGLYEQYF
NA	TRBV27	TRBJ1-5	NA	TGTGCCAGCAGTTTAGCCCTAGCCCTGCCCCAGCATTTT	CASSLALALPQHF
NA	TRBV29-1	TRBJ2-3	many	TGCAGCGTTGAGGGAGGACAGTTCACAGATACGCAGTATTTT	CSVEGGQFTDTQYF
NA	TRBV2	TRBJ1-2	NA	TGTGCCAGCACCGATAAGGTCTATGGCTCCACCTTC	CASTDKVYGSTF
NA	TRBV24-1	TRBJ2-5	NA	TGTGCCACCGCCGGAGACGCAGCAAAAACCAATGAGCAGTACTTC	CATAGDAAKTNEQYF
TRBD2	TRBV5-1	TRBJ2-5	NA	TGCGCCAGCTCCCACTCCGGGACTAGCGGCCAAGAGACCCAGTACTTC	CASSHSGTSGQETQYF
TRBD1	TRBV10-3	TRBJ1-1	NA	TGTGCCATCAGTGCGGTTGGGGGACAGAGCACTGAAGCTTTCTTT	CAISAVGGQSTEAFF
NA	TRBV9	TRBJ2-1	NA	TGTGCCGGCAGCGAGGGGGGTAGGGGTAGCTCCTACAATGAGCAGTTCTTC	CAGSEGGRGSSYNEQFF
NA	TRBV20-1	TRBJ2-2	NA	TGCAGTGCCCAGACCGTTCCGGGCACCGGGGAGCTGTTTTTT	CSAQTVPGTGELFF